These 32 T cell receptor beta chains were all obtained from the same sample, sequenced in a study of neurological immune-mediated disorders. Via MiXCR, TCRdb re-called the 5' RACE reads, giving one row per CDR3 protein. The data contain roughly 75,000 distinct CDR3 sequences, just over 2.5% of them singletons. The sequenced sample consisted of PBMCs. The origin of the receptors is a woman aged 30 to 39 with multiple sclerosis.

There are many counts of this clonotype. The J gene is TRBJ2-7, the V gene TRBV7-8; tentatively, D is TRBD2 (5 bases). This CDR3 has 12 residues. The V and J ends lost 4 bases and 6 bases respectively, with 10 bases between them. CDR1 is SGHVS and CDR2 is FQNEAQ in the germline V gene. The CDR3: CASSWRYSEQYF. The CDR3 region has the DNA TGTGCCAGCAGCTGGAGGTACTCCGAGCAGTACTTC. Combining the CDR3 with reference TRBV7-8 and TRBJ2-7 gives the whole variable domain GAGVSQSPRYKVAKRGQDVALRCDPISGHVSLFWYQQALGQGPEFLTYFQNEAQLDKSGLPSDRFFAERPEGSVSTLKIQRTQQEDSAVYLCASSWRYSEQYFGPGTRLTVT.

This clonotype was seen at least ten times. This sequence joins TRBV20-1 and TRBJ1-5; maybe TRBD1 (5 bases). The CDR3 runs to 13 residues. Per the germline V gene, CDR1 is DFQATT and CDR2 is SNEGSKA (reference sequence). Trimming stripped 2 bases from V and 4 bases from J, with 9 bases between. The CDR3: CSARWGDNQPQHF. CDR3 coding DNA: TGCAGTGCTAGATGGGGGGATAATCAGCCCCAGCATTTT.

This clonotype was seen repeatedly, ten times or more. The CDR3 is CASSLLPSARSGNEQFF. CDR3 nucleotide sequence: TGTGCCAGCAGCTTATTACCCTCGGCGCGATCGGGGAATGAGCAGTTCTTC. J is TRBJ2-1 and V is TRBV7-2; D is possibly TRBD2 (5 bases). V shed 2 bases and J shed 7 bases, with 21 bases lying between them. CDR1 is SGHTA, CDR2 FQGNSA, per germline. This CDR3 contains 17 residues.

This clonotype was observed at least ten times. The chain uses TRBV27 and TRBJ1-1, with 7 positions matching TRBD1. There are 17 residues in the CDR3. Trimming at V came to 5 bases and at J to 5 bases, leaving 17 bases not matched to a gene. Germline V gene sequence: CDR1 MNHEY, CDR2 SMNVEV (reference sequence). The CDR3 coding sequence is TGTGCCAGCAGTCAGGGGCAGGGGGTTATGTTGGAAACTGAAGCTTTCTTT. Translation: CASSQGQGVMLETEAFF.

At least ten counts were recorded for this clonotype. V is TRBV5-1 and J is TRBJ2-3, with 9 positions matching TRBD1. V lost 4 bases, J lost 6 bases, and 12 bases stayed unmatched. This CDR3 is 16 amino acids long. Per the germline V gene, CDR1 is SGHRS and CDR2 is YFSETQ. CDR3 nucleotides: TGCGCCAGCAGCCCCGGACAGGGGCGGACAGGGGATACGCAGTATTTT. Its translation is CASSPGQGRTGDTQYF.

This clonotype was observed at least ten times. This chain joins TRBV29-1 and TRBJ2-3; D tentatively fits TRBD1 or TRBD2 (6 bases each). Trimming removed 4 bases at V and 4 bases at J, with 12 bases between. The CDR3 is made up of 13 amino acids. Germline-derived CDR1 and CDR2 are SQVTM and ANQGSEA. The CDR3 DNA follows: TGCAGCGTTGGACCCCGGGGGCCAGATACGCAGTATTTT. Protein product: CSVGPRGPDTQYF.

This clonotype was seen many times. The chain has TRBV20-1 and TRBJ2-7, with TRBD1 as a possible D gene (6 bases). Per the germline V gene, CDR1 is DFQATT and CDR2 is SNEGSKA (reference sequence). V lost 3 bases to trimming and J lost 9 bases, with 15 bases between them. This CDR3 has 12 amino acids. The CDR3 loop is CSARRSGERQYF. Here the CDR3 DNA reads TGCAGTGCTAGGAGGTCAGGGGAGCGGCAGTACTTC.

V is TRBV28 and J is TRBJ2-3; D might be TRBD1 or TRBD2, each matching 5 bases. Between the trimmed V and J ends, which lost 10 bases and 5 bases, there was a span of 19 bases. This CDR3 contains 14 residues. CDR1 is MDHEN and CDR2 is SYDVKM in the germline V gene. In DNA, the CDR3 is TGTGCCAACAGGCCCTTGACGGGACGAGATACGCAGTATTTT. It codes for CANRPLTGRDTQYF.

This clonotype was found many times. CDR3 region: CASSPSETGGAQGQYF. CDR3 bases: TGTGCCAGCAGCCCTTCTGAGACAGGGGGTGCCCAGGGGCAGTACTTC. The rearrangement joins TRBV6-6 to TRBJ2-7; 9 nucleotides agree with TRBD1. The CDR3 covers 16 residues. The V and J ends lost 6 bases and 9 bases, in that order; junction bases with no gene match: 18. Germline V gene sequence: CDR1 MNHNY, CDR2 SVGAGI (reference sequence).

The sample holds many counts of this clonotype. J is TRBJ2-3 and V is TRBV6-6; 12 bases map to TRBD2. This CDR3 is 18 amino acids long. Germline lookup yields CDR1 MNHNY and CDR2 SVGAGI (reference sequence). V trimming: 5 bases; J trimming: 4 bases; junction bases outside the gene matches: 13. The CDR3: CASSPEPVTSGSADTQYF. Here the CDR3 DNA reads TGTGCCAGCAGTCCGGAGCCCGTGACTAGCGGGAGTGCAGATACGCAGTATTTT.

This clonotype has ten or more counts. The chain carries TRBV29-1 and TRBJ2-1; D gene unclear. Germline assignment: CDR1 SQVTM and CDR2 ANQGSEA. The CDR3 is 10 amino acids. The V end was cut by 6 bases, the J end by 4 bases, with 4 bases between. In nucleotides, the CDR3 is TGCAGCGTACTATACAATGAGCAGTTCTTC. Amino acids: CSVLYNEQFF.

This clonotype was seen at least ten times. The rearrangement uses TRBV20-1 and TRBJ2-3; 11 nucleotides align to TRBD2. The CDR3 runs to 16 residues. Germline V gives CDR1 DFQATT, CDR2 SNEGSKA (reference sequence). V lost 3 bases to trimming and J lost 1 base; unmatched junction nucleotides: 6. The CDR3 nucleotides read TGCAGTGCTAGCGAAAGACTAGCGGGACGCACAGATACGCAGTATTTT. This codes for CSASERLAGRTDTQYF.

Ten or more counts support this clonotype. The rearrangement joins TRBV10-3 to TRBJ1-1, with D perhaps TRBD1 (5 bases). The CDR3 has 13 residues. V was trimmed by 2 bases and J by 10 bases, leaving 14 bases between them. From germline, CDR1 is ENHRY and CDR2 SYGVKD. For the CDR3, the DNA is TGTGCCATCAGTGAGGAAGGGGCAGGGAGAGCTTTCTTT. Protein product: CAISEEGAGRAFF.

V usage is TRBV6-2 or TRBV6-3 and J usage is TRBJ1-1; D unclear. The CDR3 runs to 16 residues. The ends were cut back, 0 bases at V and 3 bases at J, with 14 bases in the middle. The germline CDR1 and CDR2 sequences are MNHEY and SVGEGT. The DNA for the CDR3 is TGTGCCAGCAGTTACTCTAAGGGCCACGGGGACACTGAAGCTTTCTTT. Amino acid sequence: CASSYSKGHGDTEAFF.

This clonotype was observed many times. The rearrangement links TRBV5-1 to TRBJ2-3; no reliable D call. Germline V lookup: CDR1 SGHRS, CDR2 YFSETQ. Trimming removed 0 bases from V and 2 bases from J, with 7 bases in between. The CDR3 covers 14 residues. This CDR3 is CASSLGQYTDTQYF. DNA for the CDR3: TGCGCCAGCAGCTTGGGGCAGTACACAGATACGCAGTATTTT. Complete variable domain (other parts from reference TRBV5-1 and TRBJ2-3): KAGVTQTPRYLIKTRGQQVTLSCSPISGHRSVSWYQQTPGQGLQFLFEYFSETQRNKGNFPGRFSGRQFSNSRSEMNVSTLELGDSALYLCASSLGQYTDTQYFGPGTRLTVL.

This clonotype appeared many times. The chain couples TRBV27 to TRBJ1-1, with 11 bases identical to TRBD1. The CDR3 has 14 residues. From germline, CDR1 is MNHEY and CDR2 SMNVEV (reference sequence). After removal of 5 bases from V and 7 bases from J, the junction contained 6 bases not matched to a gene. The CDR3 region is CASSPLDRGREAFF. CDR3 DNA: TGTGCCAGCAGTCCGTTGGACAGGGGGCGTGAAGCTTTCTTT.

The sample holds many counts of this clonotype. The chain couples TRBV7-2 to TRBJ2-7; 9 nucleotides align to TRBD2. The V gene end was trimmed by 4 bases and the J gene end by 2 bases; junction bases not matched to a gene: 6. CDR1 is SGHTA, CDR2 FQGNSA, per germline. This CDR3 region has 15 residues. CDR3 protein: CASSSVAGVTYEQYF. CDR3 sequence (DNA): TGTGCCAGCAGCTCCGTAGCGGGAGTCACCTACGAGCAGTACTTC.

This clonotype was picked up many times. J is TRBJ2-5 and V is TRBV29-1, with D tentatively TRBD2 (5 bases). The V end lost 4 bases, the J end lost 5 bases, and 8 bases lay between the germline ends. The CDR3 is 11 residues long. Germline CDR1 SQVTM, CDR2 ANQGSEA. The CDR3 bases are TGCAGCGTTGTGGGAGAGGAGACCCAGTACTTC. Protein product: CSVVGEETQYF.

This clonotype has ten or more counts. This rearrangement joins TRBV5-1 to TRBJ1-6; D unclear. V shed 4 bases and J shed 2 bases, with 7 bases lying between them. Germline CDR1 and CDR2: SGHRS and YFSETQ. The CDR3 runs to 14 residues. The CDR3 sequence is CASSRETYNSPLHF. CDR3 nucleotide sequence: TGCGCCAGCAGCCGGGAAACCTATAATTCACCCCTCCACTTT.

In this sample, this clonotype turned up many times. The gene calls are TRBV15 and TRBJ1-4; TRBD1 might be the D (5 bases). The CDR3 runs to 16 residues. Per germline, CDR1 LNHNV and CDR2 YYDKDF (reference sequence). The V end lost 0 bases, the J end lost 7 bases, and 15 bases lay between the germline ends. CDR3 bases: TGTGCCACCAGCAGAGATTTAACAGGCGAGCGTGAAAAACTGTTTTTT. Translating gives CATSRDLTGEREKLFF.

This clonotype has a count of ten or more. The chain links TRBV15 to TRBJ2-6, with D possibly matching TRBD2 (5 bases). Per germline, CDR1 LNHNV and CDR2 YYDKDF (reference sequence). Deletions cut 0 bases from V and 1 base from J, with 13 bases between. This CDR3 has 18 amino acids. The DNA for the CDR3 is TGTGCCACCAGCAGAGAGGAGGTTGGGCTATCTGGGGCCAACGTCCTGACTTTC. This sequence encodes CATSREEVGLSGANVLTF. The full variable domain, completed using reference TRBV15 and TRBJ2-6, is DAMVIQNPRYQVTQFGKPVTLSCSQTLNHNVMYWYQQKSSQAPKLLFHYYDKDFNNEADTPDNFQSRRPNTSFCFLDIRSPGLGDTAMYLCATSREEVGLSGANVLTFGAGSRLTVL.

This clonotype was seen many times. The chain recombines TRBV29-1 with TRBJ2-7; 14 bases line up with TRBD2. The CDR3 is 15 residues long. The ends lost 1 base at V and 4 bases at J; junction bases unmatched: 3. CDR1 and CDR2 (germline): SQVTM, ANQGSEA. CDR3: CSVEVGTSGSYEQYF. As DNA, the CDR3 is TGCAGCGTTGAAGTCGGGACTAGCGGGAGTTACGAGCAGTACTTC.

This clonotype was seen many times. The chain employs TRBV4-3 and TRBJ2-7, with 9 nucleotides matching TRBD2. The CDR3 sequence is 17 residues long. V was clipped by 0 bases and J by 6 bases; unmatched bases: 12. Germline CDR1 reads LGHNA; CDR2 reads YSLEER. CDR3 amino acids: CASSQDTVAGAKAEQYF. The CDR3 bases are TGCGCCAGCAGCCAAGATACGGTAGCGGGGGCTAAGGCCGAGCAGTACTTC.

The table lists this clonotype with many counts. The gene calls are TRBV7-2 and TRBJ1-5, with TRBD1 identical over 9 bases. J was trimmed by 3 bases and V by 2 bases; bases with no gene match: 11. The CDR3 sequence is 18 residues long. Looked up from germline, CDR1 is SGHTA and CDR2 is FQGNSA. CDR3 amino acids: CASSLSQGARTHNQPQHF. The CDR3 DNA sequence: TGTGCCAGCAGCTTATCACAGGGGGCGAGGACGCACAATCAGCCCCAGCATTTT. The entire variable domain, with the rest obtained from reference TRBV7-2 and TRBJ1-5, is as follows: GAGVSQSPSNKVTEKGKDVELRCDPISGHTALYWYRQSLGQGLEFLIYFQGNSAPDKSGLPSDRFSAERTGGSVSTLTIQRTQQEDSAVYLCASSLSQGARTHNQPQHFGDGTRLSIL.

This clonotype was seen at least ten times. The chain joins TRBV20-1 to TRBJ2-3; the D is unclear. The CDR3 is 15 amino acids. V was shortened by 3 bases and J by 0 bases, with 13 bases between the two germline ends. Germline loops: CDR1 DFQATT, CDR2 SNEGSKA (reference sequence). CDR3 nucleotides: TGCAGTGCTAGTCCGCGCGGCGAAAGCACAGATACGCAGTATTTT. Protein: CSASPRGESTDTQYF.

This clonotype has a count of ten or more. J is TRBJ2-6 and V is TRBV20-1; TRBD1 agrees at 9 bases. V was clipped by 6 bases and J by 0 bases; unmatched bases: 15. The V gene's germline CDR1 is DFQATT and CDR2 SNEGSKA (reference sequence). CDR3 length: 19 amino acids. The CDR3 sequence is CSAPPLQGAHGSGANVLTF. The CDR3 DNA reads as TGCAGTGCCCCCCCCCTACAGGGGGCGCATGGCTCTGGGGCCAACGTCCTGACTTTC.

Many counts were recorded for this clonotype. The V gene is TRBV9, the J gene TRBJ2-1; D gene uncertain. Deletions cut 0 bases from V and 5 bases from J, with 9 bases between. From germline, CDR1 is SGDLS and CDR2 YYNGEE. The CDR3 is made up of 14 amino acids. The chain's CDR3 is CASSVDGGNNEQFF. CDR3 nucleotides: TGTGCCAGCAGCGTAGACGGCGGAAACAATGAGCAGTTCTTC.

The sample holds many counts of this clonotype. V usage is TRBV2 and J usage is TRBJ2-5, with 10 bases fitting TRBD2. From germline, CDR1 is SNHLY and CDR2 FYNNEI. The CDR3 runs to 13 residues. V trimming: 7 bases; J trimming: 3 bases; junction bases outside the gene matches: 2. CDR3 sequence (DNA): TGTGCCAGCAACGGACTAGCGGAAGAGACCCAGTACTTC. Translating gives CASNGLAEETQYF.

This clonotype was seen at least ten times. This chain uses TRBV6-2 or TRBV6-3 with TRBJ1-6; TRBD1 might be the D (6 bases). This CDR3 spans 14 amino acids. From germline, CDR1 is MNHEY and CDR2 SVGEGT. The V end was cut by 7 bases, the J end by 6 bases, with 13 bases between. In DNA form, the CDR3 reads TGTGCCAGCACCGAACAGGGTGGTAATTCACCCCTCCACTTT. Translated, it gives CASTEQGGNSPLHF.

Many counts were recorded for this clonotype. The chain is built from TRBV15 and TRBJ2-1; the match to TRBD2 covers 7 bases. V lost 2 bases and J lost 5; bases outside the gene matches: 6. This CDR3 has 15 amino acids. Germline-derived CDR1 and CDR2 are LNHNV and YYDKDF (reference sequence). The DNA for the CDR3 is TGTGCCACCAGCAGACCCGGGACTACCAACAATGAGCAGTTCTTC. As protein: CATSRPGTTNNEQFF.

There are many counts of this clonotype. This sequence joins TRBV24-1 and TRBJ2-1; D is ambiguous. Trimming pared 4 bases from V and 1 base from J, leaving 13 bases between. The CDR3 has 16 amino acids. Germline loops: CDR1 KGHDR, CDR2 SFDVKD. Written as DNA, the CDR3 is TGTGCCACCAGTGACACCCGGTCCCTATCCTACAATGAGCAGTTCTTC. Translated, it gives CATSDTRSLSYNEQFF.

This clonotype has a count of ten or more. The chain is built from TRBV5-1 and TRBJ2-3; a weak D match, TRBD1 (6 bases). This CDR3 is 14 amino acids long. V lost 4 bases and J lost 4, with 13 bases in between. Germline V CDR1 and CDR2: SGHRS, YFSETQ. DNA of the CDR3: TGCGCCAGCAGCCCTATGGGGGCTGCAGATACGCAGTATTTT. Its protein product is CASSPMGAADTQYF.